This record looks at one T cell receptor (beta chain) sequence and its context. As yet, its antigen is unknown. Profiling relied on immunoSEQ multiplex PCR, and the TCRdb table lists in-frame clones only, not all of them. The table includes 50,000 to 70,000 clones, around four fifths detected once. The data belong to a study of OX40 agonist ivuxolimab in advanced cancers. Study overall: At 0.01 to 10 mg/kg, ivuxolimab was administered intravenously to patients every 2 weeks. Dose-escalation subjects each had hepatocellular carcinoma, melanoma, renal cell or head and neck cancer. Study results and limitations: At 0.1 to 3.0 mg/kg and by week 6, CD4+ and CD8+ T cells in the blood had expanded clonally. Expanded clones belonging to CD8+ T cells outnumbered, on average, those of CD4+.

This CDR3 is built from 16 residues. The TCR sequence derives from an adult with an advanced solid tumor such as melanoma, head and neck, liver or kidney cancer. The gene calls are TRBV21-1 and TRBJ2-7. TRBV21-1 is a pseudogene. The specimen comprised CD4+ or CD8+ T cells sorted from blood, sampled in a trial of the OX40 agonist ivuxolimab. The CDR3 bases are TGTGCCAGCAGCAAAGAGGAATACCTTCATTACTACGAGCAGTACTTC. Its protein product is CASSKEEYLHYYEQYF.